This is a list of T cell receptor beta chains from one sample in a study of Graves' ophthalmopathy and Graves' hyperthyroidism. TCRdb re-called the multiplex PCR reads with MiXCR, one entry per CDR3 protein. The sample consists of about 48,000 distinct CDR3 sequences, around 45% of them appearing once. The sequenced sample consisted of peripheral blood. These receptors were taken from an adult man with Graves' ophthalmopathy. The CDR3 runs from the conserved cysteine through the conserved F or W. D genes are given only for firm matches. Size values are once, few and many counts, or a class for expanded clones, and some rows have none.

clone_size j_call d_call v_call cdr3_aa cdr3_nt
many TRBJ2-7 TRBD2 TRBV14 CASSQDVSGRGGEQYF TGTGCCAGCAGCCAAGATGTGAGCGGGAGAGGTGGCGAGCAGTACTTC
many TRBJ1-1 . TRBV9 CASSVLPSVNTEAFF TGTGCCAGCAGCGTTCTACCCTCGGTCAACACTGAAGCTTTCTTT
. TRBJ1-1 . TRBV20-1 CSATGLRFAFF TGCAGTGCTACGGGGTTACGGTTCGCTTTCTTT
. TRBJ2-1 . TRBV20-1 CSARDASHEQFF TGCAGTGCTAGAGATGCTAGCCATGAGCAGTTCTTC
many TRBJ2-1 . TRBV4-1 CASSQVSLEKNEQFF TGCGCCAGCAGCCAAGTATCACTAGAGAAAAATGAGCAGTTCTTC
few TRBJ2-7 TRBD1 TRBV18 CASSPSGTAGGEQYF TGTGCCAGCTCACCGTCCGGGACAGCCGGAGGAGAGCAGTACTTC
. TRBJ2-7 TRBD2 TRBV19 CASSTDTGTSQYF TGTGCCAGTTCGACGGATACAGGGACTAGCCAGTACTTC
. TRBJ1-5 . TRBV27 CASSFRGSGSNQPQHF TGTGCCAGCAGCTTTAGGGGGAGTGGGAGCAATCAGCCCCAGCATTTT
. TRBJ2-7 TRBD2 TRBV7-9 CASSLGLAAEQYF TGTGCCAGCAGCTTAGGACTAGCGGCCGAGCAGTACTTC
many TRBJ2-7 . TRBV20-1 CSASLSLGPAHEQYF TGCAGTGCTAGTTTAAGCCTCGGTCCGGCCCACGAGCAGTACTTC
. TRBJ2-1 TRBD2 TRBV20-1 CSAGGLAGVNEQFF TGCAGTGCTGGGGGACTAGCGGGAGTGAATGAGCAGTTCTTC
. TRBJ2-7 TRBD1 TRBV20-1 CSALRQGAYEQYF TGCAGTGCTCTCAGACAGGGGGCCTACGAGCAGTACTTC
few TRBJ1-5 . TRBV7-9 CASSYPGRNQPQHF TGTGCCAGCAGCTACCCCGGCAGGAATCAGCCCCAGCATTTT
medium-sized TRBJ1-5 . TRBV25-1 CASSGFGSNQPQHF TGTGCCAGCAGTGGTTTCGGTTCCAATCAGCCCCAGCATTTT
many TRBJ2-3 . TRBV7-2 CATLPGLSGDTQYF TGTGCCACCCTCCCCGGACTCTCGGGGGATACGCAGTATTTT
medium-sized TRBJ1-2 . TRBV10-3 CAISSSGAGEYGYTF TGTGCCATCAGTAGTAGCGGTGCAGGGGAGTATGGCTACACCTTC
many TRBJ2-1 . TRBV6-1 CASSEYDKGDGNEQFF TGTGCCAGCAGTGAATACGACAAAGGGGATGGCAATGAGCAGTTCTTC
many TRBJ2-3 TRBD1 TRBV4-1 CASSQEKGGADTQYF TGCGCCAGCAGCCAAGAGAAAGGGGGCGCAGATACGCAGTATTTT
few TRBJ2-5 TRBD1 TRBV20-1 CSAEDRGEETQYF TGCAGTGCTGAGGACAGGGGAGAAGAGACCCAGTACTTC
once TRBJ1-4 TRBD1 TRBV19 CASSIDYRGNEKLFF TGTGCCAGTAGTATAGATTACAGGGGAAATGAAAAACTGTTTTTT
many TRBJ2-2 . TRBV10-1 CASSGQGSTGELFF TGCGCCAGCAGCGGGCAGGGTTCCACCGGGGAGCTGTTTTTT
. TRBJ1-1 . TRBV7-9 CASSSSGVTGTEAFF TGTGCCAGCAGCTCGTCAGGGGTCACCGGGACAGAAGCTTTCTTT
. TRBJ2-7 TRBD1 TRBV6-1 CASSEATALHGRDRGTYEQYF TGTGCCAGCAGTGAAGCCACAGCGCTGCATGGCCGGGACAGGGGTACCTACGAGCAGTACTTC
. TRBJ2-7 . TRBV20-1 CSASPVRRVQYF TGCAGTGCTAGCCCTGTGAGACGCGTGCAGTACTTC
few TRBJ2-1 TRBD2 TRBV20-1 CSARDVERETNEQFF TGCAGTGCTAGAGATGTAGAGCGGGAGACAAATGAGCAGTTCTTC
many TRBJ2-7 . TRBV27 CASSLKRTDYEQYF TGTGCCAGCAGTTTAAAGCGGACCGACTACGAGCAGTACTTC
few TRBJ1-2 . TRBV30 CAWSVQASGGYTF TGTGCCTGGAGTGTACAGGCCTCTGGGGGCTACACCTTC
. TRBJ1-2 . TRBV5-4 CASSFGQNPYGYTF TGTGCCAGCAGCTTTGGACAGAATCCCTATGGCTACACCTTC
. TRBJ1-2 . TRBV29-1 CSVEDTVRGYTF TGCAGCGTTGAAGACACAGTGCGGGGCTACACCTTC
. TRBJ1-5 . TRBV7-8 CASSLSGYNQPQHF TGTGCCAGCAGCTTATCGGGTTACAATCAGCCCCAGCATTTT
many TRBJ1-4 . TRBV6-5 CASSYSPAATNEKLFF TGTGCCAGCAGTTACTCGCCGGCCGCAACTAATGAAAAACTGTTTTTT
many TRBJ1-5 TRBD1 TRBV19 CASSSRGHQPQHF TGTGCCAGTAGTTCCAGGGGGCATCAGCCCCAGCATTTT
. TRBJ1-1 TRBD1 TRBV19 CASSRDRGPEAFF TGTGCCAGCAGCCGAGACAGGGGACCCGAAGCTTTCTTT
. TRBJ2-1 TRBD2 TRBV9 CASRAGLADNEQFF TGTGCCAGCAGGGCGGGACTAGCGGACAATGAGCAGTTCTTC
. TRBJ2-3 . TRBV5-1 CASSLGGAPSTDTQYF TGCGCCAGCAGCTTGGGCGGAGCACCTAGCACAGATACGCAGTATTTT
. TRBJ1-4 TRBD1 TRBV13 CASSRSVGTGEKLFF TGTGCCAGCAGCCGGTCGGTCGGGACAGGTGAAAAACTGTTTTTT
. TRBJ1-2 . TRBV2 CASSAQGRYGYTF TGTGCCAGCAGTGCTCAGGGGCGATACGGCTACACCTTC
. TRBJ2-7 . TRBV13 CASSLSVGTLSYGQYF TGTGCCAGCAGCTTAAGTGTCGGTACTCTTTCCTACGGGCAGTACTTC
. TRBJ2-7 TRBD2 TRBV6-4 CASSPSTGTSGHYEQYF TGTGCCAGCAGTCCATCAACCGGGACTAGCGGACACTACGAGCAGTACTTC
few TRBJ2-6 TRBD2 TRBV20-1 CSAGGGTGANVLTF TGCAGTGCTGGGGGGGGGACCGGGGCCAACGTCCTGACTTTC
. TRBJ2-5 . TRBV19 CASSPRVTGETQYF TGTGCCAGTTCCCCAAGAGTCACAGGAGAGACCCAGTACTTC
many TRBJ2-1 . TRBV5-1 CASSSTLINEQFF TGCGCCAGCAGCTCTACCCTTATAAATGAGCAGTTCTTC
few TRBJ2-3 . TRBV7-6 CASSLLLGTDTQYF TGTGCCAGCAGCTTACTGCTCGGCACAGATACGCAGTATTTT
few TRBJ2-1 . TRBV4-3 CASSWEGNEQFF TGCGCCAGCAGCTGGGAAGGCAATGAGCAGTTCTTC
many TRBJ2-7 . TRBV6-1 CASSEAASSYEQYF TGTGCCAGCAGTGAAGCCGCCAGCTCCTACGAGCAGTACTTC
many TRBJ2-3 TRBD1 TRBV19 CASSKGQGGTDTQYF TGTGCCAGTAGCAAGGGACAGGGAGGGACAGATACGCAGTATTTT
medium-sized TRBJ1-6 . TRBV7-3 CASSLRADNSPLHF TGTGCCAGCAGCTTAAGGGCGGATAATTCACCCCTCCACTTT
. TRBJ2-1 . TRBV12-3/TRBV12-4 CVSSLADGNSEQFF TGTGTCAGCAGTTTGGCAGACGGAAACAGTGAGCAGTTCTTC
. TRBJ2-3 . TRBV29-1 CSADREGADTQYF TGCAGCGCCGATCGTGAGGGGGCAGATACGCAGTATTTT
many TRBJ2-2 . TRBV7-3 CASSLSLGGGRSGELFF TGTGCCAGCAGCTTATCGTTAGGGGGGGGCCGGAGCGGGGAGCTGTTTTTT
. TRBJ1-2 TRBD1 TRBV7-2 CASSLDRGYGYTF TGTGCCAGCAGCTTGGACAGGGGTTATGGCTACACCTTC
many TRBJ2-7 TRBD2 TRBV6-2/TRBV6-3 CASREGTSAHYEQYF TGTGCCAGCAGGGAGGGGACTAGCGCACACTACGAGCAGTACTTC
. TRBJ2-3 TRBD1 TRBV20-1 CSAATGAGTDTQYF TGCAGTGCTGCGACAGGGGCCGGGACAGATACGCAGTATTTT
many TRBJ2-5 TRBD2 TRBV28 CASSIAGGVGETQYF TGTGCCAGCAGTATAGCGGGAGGAGTCGGAGAGACCCAGTACTTC